This entry concerns a single T cell receptor (beta chain). The data were produced by immunoSEQ multiplex PCR, yet TCRdb's version contains in-frame clones alone and is incomplete. The repertoire holds more than 100,000 clones, with 80% to 90% as singletons. The record originates from a study of control samples from healthy donors and cancer patients. The CDR3 covers 20 residues. The V gene end was trimmed by 3 bases and the J gene end by 2 bases; junction bases not matched to a gene: 18. Germline loops: CDR1 SGHDN, CDR2 FVKESK. Sequencing input: PBMCs. The chain joins TRBV14 to TRBJ2-1; 8 nucleotides agree with TRBD1. The sequence was collected from a man aged 55 to 70 with lung cancer. The CDR3 is CASSHALGQAPLATYNEQFF. The CDR3 DNA is TGTGCCAGCAGCCACGCCTTGGGACAGGCCCCGCTGGCTACCTACAATGAGCAGTTCTTC.